Listed here is a single T cell receptor beta chain. This clone's antigen is unknown. Base qualities are not recorded, but no much larger clone differs from it by a single base. These data are taken from a study of long-term antiretroviral therapy in people with HIV (dated by TCRdb to between 2021 and 2023). Study-wide context: The earliest samples were collected approximately a decade before the 2015 WHO recommendation for immediate ART, a period when ART was typically delayed until CD4 counts fell. No cross-contamination during QIAcube processing turned up in test extractions that ran a monoclonal T-cell line alongside about 30 polyclonal samples. A retrospective serial study tested whether ART initiation and durable HIV suppression were associated with changes in peripheral blood TRB repertoire composition and diversity. Of the approximately 28 participants with HIV, ten to eleven were female. The cohort contributed roughly 190 cryopreserved PBMC samples from around 33 adults with confirmed HIV infection, collected serially over a mean of approximately six years (range 1-12).

The immunoSEQ hsTCRB v3.0 assay was used at survey level resolution to sequence the TRB variable region. A depth of roughly 35,000-55,000 T-cell genomes per sample was targeted for TRB sequencing. An Illumina MiSeq with a v3 150-cycle kit was used to sequence the pooled TRB libraries. Concerning the study's data processing: Repertoire analysis was performed in R inside a reproducible Nextflow workflow that covered QC, data transformation and analysis. LymphoSeq2, an R package for AIRR-Seq data exploration, was used to implement custom analyses. A few samples yielding fewer than 5000 total TRB sequences were excluded, leaving 150 to 200 analyzed HIV repertoires. Among the roughly 200 retained HIV repertoires, 55 to 60 were collected before ART initiation and roughly 130 after ART initiation. Repertoires were downsampled to 5000 TRB nucleotide sequences, with summary statistics averaged over 100 downsampling iterations. The analysis kept only TRB sequences whose CDR3 regions were at least seven amino acids long. A Shannon entropy-derived clonality score and the Gini coefficient were used to measure diversity. In the repertoire networks, any two of the top 5000 CDR3 amino acid sequences were linked whenever the two sequences differed by an edit distance of one. For TRB CDR3 amino acid sequences, antigen specificity groups and MHC restriction were predicted with GLIPH2. CDR3 amino acid sequences were matched against VDJdb and McPAS-TCR to flag known CMV, EBV, HIV or tissue antigen associations. Pre-ART, post-ART and control groups were compared with Wilcoxon signed-rank tests and Holm-Bonferroni correction. TCRdb's version of the immuneACCESS table is confined to in-frame rearrangements and falls short of the full clone set. An unresolved V gene accounts for under half of the shortfall where checked; the remainder is of unknown origin. V and J calls and clone size follow that table, whereas D and trimming were derived from the DNA. The sample data list some 14,000 clones, and around 85% of these were observed just once. The biggest ten clones account for around 18% of the sample.

General study outcomes and caveats: Since PBMC availability was limited, sequencing covered only the TCR beta chain, with no alpha chain pairing. Starting ART was linked to a significant rise in TRB diversity, yet even with long-term ART the diversity remained significantly lower than in transplant donor controls. Samples dated from 2004 to 2017, and the ART regimens used may be less effective than current ones. Because cell numbers in pre-ART samples were limited, unsorted PBMC were profiled instead of sorted CD4+ and CD8+ T cells. Compared with controls, HIV repertoires had narrower CDR3 length ranges, and the network structure pointed to an antigen-experienced repertoire that shifted only slightly toward naive after ART. Inferences about post-ART repertoire changes were limited because no data were available on ART adherence, viral resistance or therapy changes. Expanded TRB clones identified before ART initiation dominated the repertoire at all time points, although this dominance fluctuated and declined in many PLHIV after ART.

Participants were included only if at least one PBMC sample before ART initiation and at least two post-ART samples were available. Treatment was received in the United States of America by all participants with HIV. Before DNA extraction, cryopreserved samples containing roughly 1-11 million PBMC were thawed and washed. At the time of the earliest PBMC sample, participants with HIV were aged between about 23 and 54 years. PBMC samples from each participant spanned 1-4 timepoints before ART initiation and 2-8 timepoints after ART initiation, with a median of 7 samples. For every participant, serial HIV viral load, CD4+ T-cell count, ART history and demographic data were obtained. Using a Qiagen kit on a QIAcube, genomic DNA was extracted from unsorted PBMC, with samples processed in batches of 12. Trimming removed 4 bases from V and 3 bases from J, leaving 19 bases between the germline ends. CDR3 length: 16 amino acids, cysteine to phenylalanine. Only the CDR3 DNA is retained, 48 bases long and in frame from the first base. The germline V gene supplies CDR1 SGHTS and CDR2 YDEGEE.

The chain couples TRBV5-8 to TRBJ1-1, with a weak D call of TRBD1 (5 bases match). This sequence originates from a man between 35 and 55 years old with HIV. The specimen was unsorted PBMCs, collected just before starting antiretroviral therapy. For the CDR3, the sequence is CASSRKLGDPYTEAFF. The nucleotide sequence reads as follows: TGTGCCAGCAGCCGCAAACTAGGGGACCCGTACACTGAAGCTTTCTTT.